These T cell receptor beta chains were read from a single sample in a study of identifying expanded T cells in peripheral blood. Sequencing used immunoSEQ multiplex PCR; TCRdb keeps in-frame clones, though not all of them. The table shows 45,000 to 65,000 clones, with less than 85% occurring only once. The sample consisted of blood. These receptors were taken from a person aged 18 to 75 in good health. The CDR3 runs from the conserved cysteine through the conserved F or W. Each record gives: J gene, V gene, CDR3 protein.

TRBJ2-3,TRBV5-3,CASTSTDTQYF
TRBJ2-3,TRBV19,CASTKTRGDTQYF
TRBJ2-7,TRBV5-4,CASSLRAGAYEQYF
TRBJ1-6,TRBV6-1,CASSDVQGNSPLHF
TRBJ1-1,TRBV27,CASSFIRGTNTEAFF
TRBJ2-1,TRBV6-4,CASPPPAAGGPSYNEQFF
TRBJ1-1,TRBV5-1,CASSLGGFQAFF
TRBJ2-3,TRBV6-4,CASSDGLADTDTQYF
TRBJ2-7,TRBV29-1,CSVAVGGTYEQYF
TRBJ2-7,TRBV4-2,CASSQAGQVPEQYF
TRBJ2-2,TRBV9,CASKGSTGELFF
TRBJ1-3,TRBV18,CASFTQPDSGNTIYF
TRBJ1-2,TRBV7-2,CASSAGQVWGGYTF
TRBJ1-1,TRBV6-8,CARIHISVTRQGDLLYTEAFF
TRBJ2-5,TRBV11-2,CASSPGTSGKETQYF
TRBJ2-3,TRBV9,CASSRLDTSTDTQYF
TRBJ2-7,TRBV7-2,CASSQLHYEQYF
TRBJ1-4,TRBV7-9,CASSTGTNEKLFF
TRBJ1-2,TRBV29-1,CSAGDRGDYGYTF
TRBJ1-2,TRBV25-1,CASRDSRQGSYGYTF